The TCR beta chain under discussion was sequenced for a study of blood T cell repertoires in COVID-19. Methods used by the authors: The authors estimated nucleated cell counts from reference gene primer amplification. Clones were sequenced by immunoSEQ multiplex PCR, and TCRdb holds only the in-frame ones, with some missing. Clone size and V and J calls were adopted from that table, with D and trimming inferred from the DNA. The table lists some 460,000 clones, approximately 86% of them singletons. Everyone who took part was roughly 18 to 89 years old, and they came from about 23 US areas. Cohort placement rested on clinical history that participants reported themselves. The TCR comes from a woman younger than 30 who had recovered from COVID-19. What was sequenced was PBMCs or T cells enriched from blood (not recorded which).

CDR3 sequence (DNA): TGCGCCAGCAGCGGCGGAGACAGCGGGGGTGCCAATGAGCAGTTCTTC. Encoded protein: CASSGGDSGGANEQFF. The V gene is TRBV5-1, the J gene TRBJ2-1, with 8 bases aligning to TRBD2. This CDR3 has 16 amino acids. After removal of 4 bases from V and 6 bases from J, the junction contained 12 bases not matched to a gene. CDR1 and CDR2 (germline): SGHRS, YFSETQ.